Presented here are 31 T cell receptor beta chains from one specimen sequenced in a study of glioma-infiltrating T cells after dendritic cell vaccination. The protocol was immunoSEQ multiplex PCR, while the TCRdb copy is restricted to in-frame clones and leaves out a portion. This sample has just over 95,000 clones, with around three quarters found just once. Source: blood, taken before dendritic cell vaccination. These receptors were taken from a human donor with glioblastoma.

The CDR3 region has the DNA TGCGCCAGCAGCCCGAGTGGGCGGGGCGCGAACACCGGGGAGCTGTTTTTT. It encodes CASSPSGRGANTGELFF. The V call is TRBV5-1, the J call TRBJ2-2; TRBD2 might be the D (6 bases). Germline V gene data show CDR1 as SGHRS and CDR2 as YFSETQ. Trimming stripped 4 bases from V and 0 bases from J, with 16 bases between. This CDR3 is 17 amino acids long.

The V and J genes are TRBV6-1 and TRBJ1-3; D perhaps matches TRBD1 (6 bases). The CDR3 is 14 residues long. The ends were cut back, 8 bases at V and 3 bases at J, with 14 bases in the middle. Germline V gives CDR1 MNHNS, CDR2 SASEGT. CDR3 nucleotides: TGTGCCAGCCGAAGGGGGGGAGGTGGAAACACCATATATTTT. It yields the protein CASRRGGGGNTIYF.

This clone was found once. The J gene is TRBJ1-6, the V gene TRBV2, with D unresolved. CDR1 SNHLY and CDR2 FYNNEI come from the germline V gene. The CDR3 runs 15 residues. The V and J ends lost 0 bases and 10 bases respectively, with 13 bases between them. The CDR3 spells CASSEALRVRSPLHF. CDR3 nucleotides: TGTGCCAGCAGTGAAGCGCTTCGGGTGAGGTCACCCCTCCACTTT.

This clone appeared once. Other DNA variants within this sample encode the same CDR3. J is TRBJ1-2 and V is TRBV19; D remains ambiguous. Trimming cost V 1 base and J 4 bases, with 7 bases left between them. CDR1 LNHDA and CDR2 SQIVND come from the germline V gene (reference sequence). The CDR3 spans 13 residues. This chain's CDR3 is CASSIGGFYGYTF. The CDR3 DNA sequence: TGTGCCAGTAGTATAGGAGGCTTCTATGGCTACACCTTC.

The V gene is TRBV6-5, the J gene TRBJ1-2; TRBD1 might be the D (6 bases). The CDR3 is 15 residues long. V lost 10 bases and J lost 0, with 18 bases in between. CDR1 and CDR2 (germline): MNHEY, SVGAGI. CDR3 nucleotides: TGTGCCACCCTCCCGGGACACTCAGCTAACTATGGCTACACCTTC. This encodes CATLPGHSANYGYTF.

V is TRBV18 and J is TRBJ2-1; D may be TRBD1 (6 bases). Trimming stripped 3 bases from V and 9 bases from J, with 15 bases between. Germline CDR1 and CDR2: KGHSH and LQKENI. CDR3 length equals 14 residues. CDR3 sequence reads: CASSPQGSWGEQFF. Written as DNA, the CDR3 is TGTGCCAGCTCACCCCAGGGGTCATGGGGTGAGCAGTTCTTC.

The rearrangement joins TRBV27 to TRBJ1-2, with unresolved D. The ends were cut back, 3 bases at V and 2 bases at J, with 7 bases in the middle. Germline CDR1 and CDR2: MNHEY and SMNVEV (reference sequence). The CDR3 is 13 amino acids. The chain's CDR3 is CASSLHQNYGYTF. Written as DNA, the CDR3 is TGTGCCAGCAGTTTGCACCAGAACTATGGCTACACCTTC.

The J gene is TRBJ2-3, the V gene TRBV21-1; TRBD2 is taken as the D call from the table, unchecked against the DNA. TRBV21-1 is deemed a pseudogene. The CDR3 is made up of 22 amino acids. The CDR3 nucleotides read TGTGCCAGCAGCAAATTCCGGCGTAACCGAACAGGGTTAGCGGGGCGAATAGATACGCAGTATTTT. Protein: CASSKFRRNRTGLAGRIDTQYF.

The chain couples TRBV6-5 to TRBJ2-5, with a possible D match to TRBD1 (6 bases). Germline CDR1 is MNHEY and CDR2 is SVGAGI. The V end was cut by 2 bases, the J end by 8 bases, with 12 bases between. This CDR3 has 13 amino acids. CDR3 nucleotide sequence: TGTGCCAGCAGTTACACAGGGTTCGGAACCCAGTACTTC. Protein sequence: CASSYTGFGTQYF.

The chain uses TRBV25-1 and TRBJ2-5; D not resolved. CDR1 and CDR2 from the germline V gene are MGHDK and SYGVNS. The V gene lost 4 bases and the J gene lost 4 bases, with 7 bases spanning the gap. The CDR3 sequence is 12 residues long. The CDR3 sequence: CASSGLSETQYF. Written as DNA, the CDR3 is TGTGCCAGCAGTGGACTCTCAGAGACCCAGTACTTC.

The table lists this clone with a few counts. The sample carries other DNA sequences with the same CDR3. The V call is TRBV19, the J call TRBJ1-5, with D unclear. Germline V gene lookup returns CDR1 LNHDA and CDR2 SQIVND (reference sequence). This CDR3 has 13 amino acids. V dropped 5 bases and J dropped 1 base, with 6 bases sitting between them. CDR3 in DNA: TGTGCCAGTAGTCGACAAAGCAATCAGCCCCAGCATTTT. Translating gives CASSRQSNQPQHF. Filled out from reference TRBV19 and TRBJ1-5, the complete variable domain reads DGGITQSPKYLFRKEGQNVTLSCEQNLNHDAMYWYRQDPGQGLRLIYYSQIVNDFQKGDIAEGYSVSREKKESFPLTVTSAQKNPTAFYLCASSRQSNQPQHFGDGTRLSIL.

V gene TRBV7-3 combines with J gene TRBJ1-3; no clear D. The V end lost 1 base, the J end lost 4 bases, and 5 bases lay between the germline ends. Per germline, CDR1 SGHTA and CDR2 FQGTGA. This CDR3 has 13 amino acids. The CDR3 DNA reads TGTGCCAGCAGCTTAAATCAGGGAAACACCATATATTTT. Residues: CASSLNQGNTIYF.

A few counts support this clone. The genes are TRBV5-6 and TRBJ2-7; 8 bases are a match to TRBD1. In germline, CDR1 is SGHDT, CDR2 YYEEEE. The V gene end was trimmed by 7 bases and the J gene end by 7 bases; junction bases not matched to a gene: 16. This CDR3 has 15 amino acids. CDR3 in DNA: TGTGCCAGCCTAACGACAGGGGCTGACCTACGGGAGCAGTACTTC. Translated: CASLTTGADLREQYF. The whole variable domain, filled in from reference TRBV5-6 and TRBJ2-7, reads DAGVTQSPTHLIKTRGQQVTLRCSPKSGHDTVSWYQQALGQGPQFIFQYYEEEERQRGNFPDRFSGHQFPNYSSELNVNALLLGDSALYLCASLTTGADLREQYFGPGTRLTVT.

V usage is TRBV7-8 and J usage is TRBJ1-2; TRBD1 matches 9 bases. Germline V CDR1 and CDR2: SGHVS, FQNEAQ. CDR3 length equals 17 residues. The ends lost 2 bases at V and 2 bases at J; junction bases unmatched: 9. The CDR3 DNA follows: TGTGCCAGCAGCTTACTCCTCGGGGACAGGGCCAACTATGGCTACACCTTC. Translated: CASSLLLGDRANYGYTF.

The gene calls are TRBV15 and TRBJ2-7, with a possible D match to TRBD2 (6 bases). V was cut by 0 bases and J by 6 bases, with 12 bases left in between. The CDR3 has 14 residues. Germline V gene lookup returns CDR1 LNHNV and CDR2 YYDKDF (reference sequence). CDR3 nucleotide sequence: TGTGCCACCAGCAGAGATCTCGGAGGGTCCGAGCAGTACTTC. It is translated as CATSRDLGGSEQYF.

The chain has TRBV5-8 and TRBJ1-2, with unresolved D. CDR3 length: 12 amino acids. CDR1 SGHTS and CDR2 YDEGEE come from the germline V gene. V shed 4 bases and J shed 8 bases, with 12 bases lying between them. In nucleotides, the CDR3 is TGTGCCAGCAGCGAGTCGGGGAGAGGCTACACCTTC. Residues: CASSESGRGYTF.

This clone was counted between two and nine times. This chain links TRBV2 with TRBJ2-1; TRBD2 is a possible D gene (6 bases). From germline, CDR1 is SNHLY and CDR2 FYNNEI. V lost 5 bases and J 9 bases, leaving 32 bases between the germline ends. CDR3 length equals 19 residues. The CDR3 bases are TGTGCCAGCAGTCCCCCTGGGCACCGACTAGGAGGGCCAGATGCTGAGCAGTTCTTC. It is translated as CASSPPGHRLGGPDAEQFF.

J is TRBJ2-2 and V is TRBV5-1; no reliable D call. CDR1 and CDR2 from the germline V gene are SGHRS and YFSETQ. Deletions cut 4 bases from V and 4 bases from J, with 14 bases between. The CDR3 is 15 amino acids. CDR3 region: CASSVQADVTGELFF. In DNA, the CDR3 is TGCGCCAGCAGCGTCCAGGCAGACGTCACCGGGGAGCTGTTTTTT.

This clone has just a few counts. The CDR3 region is CSVLTSADEQYF. In nucleotides, the CDR3 is TGCAGCGTACTGACGTCCGCGGACGAGCAGTACTTC. The genes are TRBV29-1 and TRBJ2-7; no firm D call. CDR1 and CDR2 from the germline V gene are SQVTM and ANQGSEA. V gave up 6 bases and J gave up 5 bases, with 14 bases separating them. The CDR3 has 12 residues.

The rearrangement links TRBV5-1 to TRBJ1-4; TRBD1 agrees at 7 bases. V shed 6 bases, J shed 0 bases, and the junction held 11 bases outside the gene matches. The CDR3 runs 17 residues. The germline V gene encodes CDR1 SGHRS and CDR2 YFSETQ. Here the CDR3 DNA reads TGCGCCAGCAACCTGGGACAGTCGAGTGCAACTAATGAAAAACTGTTTTTT. It encodes CASNLGQSSATNEKLFF. Full variable domain (outside the CDR3, taken from reference TRBV5-1 and TRBJ1-4): KAGVTQTPRYLIKTRGQQVTLSCSPISGHRSVSWYQQTPGQGLQFLFEYFSETQRNKGNFPGRFSGRQFSNSRSEMNVSTLELGDSALYLCASNLGQSSATNEKLFFGSGTQLSVL.

In DNA, the CDR3 is TGTGCCAGCAGCTTCCGACTAAGCTGGGAGACCCAGTACTTC. Protein product: CASSFRLSWETQYF. The J gene is TRBJ2-5, the V gene TRBV7-8, with a weak D call TRBD2 (5 bases). Germline V gene lookup returns CDR1 SGHVS and CDR2 FQNEAQ. Trimming removed 3 bases from V and 5 bases from J, with 13 bases in between. This CDR3 is 14 amino acids long.

This chain uses TRBV15 with TRBJ1-2; no clear D gene. CDR1 and CDR2 from the germline V gene are LNHNV and YYDKDF (reference sequence). The CDR3 length is 13 residues. Trimming removed 3 bases from V and 0 bases from J, with 5 bases in between. Written as DNA, the CDR3 is TGTGCCACCAGCAGTAGAGCTAACTATGGCTACACCTTC. Translation: CATSSRANYGYTF.

V gene TRBV30 combines with J gene TRBJ2-6; D unresolved. CDR1 is GTSNPN, CDR2 SVGIG, per germline (reference sequence). The CDR3 loop spans 15 amino acids. V gave up 1 base and J gave up 3 bases, with 10 bases separating them. The CDR3 region is CAWSGMSFGANVLTF. The DNA for the CDR3 is TGTGCCTGGAGTGGAATGAGCTTTGGGGCCAACGTCCTGACTTTC.

This chain connects TRBV19 to TRBJ1-1; 7 bases agree with TRBD1. CDR3 length equals 12 residues. Germline CDR1 is LNHDA and CDR2 is SQIVND (reference sequence). V was pared by 7 bases and J by 5 bases, with 4 bases of the junction left unmatched. CDR3 coding DNA: TGTGCCAGTATGAGGGGGCGGACTGAAGCTTTCTTT. This codes for CASMRGRTEAFF. Combining the CDR3 with reference TRBV19 and TRBJ1-1 gives the whole variable domain DGGITQSPKYLFRKEGQNVTLSCEQNLNHDAMYWYRQDPGQGLRLIYYSQIVNDFQKGDIAEGYSVSREKKESFPLTVTSAQKNPTAFYLCASMRGRTEAFFGQGTRLTVV.

This clone appeared a single time. The genes are TRBV9 and TRBJ1-2; a possible D gene is TRBD1 (5 bases). V lost 0 bases to trimming and J lost 4 bases, with 13 bases between them. This CDR3 spans 15 amino acids. Germline loops: CDR1 SGDLS, CDR2 YYNGEE. This CDR3 is CASSVGDRDFYGYTF. The CDR3 coding sequence is TGTGCCAGCAGCGTAGGAGACCGGGACTTCTATGGCTACACCTTC.

This chain links TRBV1 with TRBJ1-1; the table gives TRBD1 as D, unverified against the DNA. TRBV1 is a pseudogene locus. CDR3 length: 17 residues. CDR3 loop: CTSSQPAWDREFTEAFF. The CDR3 DNA follows: TGCACCAGCAGCCAACCTGCTTGGGACAGGGAATTCACTGAAGCTTTCTTT.

The chain is built from TRBV5-8 and TRBJ1-2; D unresolved. V gave up 4 bases and J gave up 7 bases, with 20 bases separating them. The CDR3 extends over 15 amino acids. Germline CDR1 SGHTS, CDR2 YDEGEE. CDR3 amino acids: CASSGAPRRGSGYTF. Written as DNA, the CDR3 is TGTGCCAGCAGCGGAGCTCCCCGACGAGGGTCTGGCTACACCTTC.

This sequence joins TRBV10-3 and TRBJ2-1, with TRBD1 identical over 9 bases. CDR1 and CDR2 (germline): ENHRY, SYGVKD. After removal of 6 bases from V and 1 base from J, the junction contained 4 bases not matched to a gene. The CDR3 spans 15 residues. The CDR3 bases are TGTGCCATCAGGGACAGGGGAAGGTCCTACAATGAGCAGTTCTTC. Translating gives CAIRDRGRSYNEQFF.

V and J are TRBV7-6 and TRBJ2-5, with 7 nucleotides matching TRBD2. The length of the CDR3 is 15 residues. J gave up 5 bases and V 4 bases, and 10 bases lay outside the gene matches. CDR1 and CDR2 from the germline V gene are SGHVS and FNYEAQ. CDR3 nucleotide sequence: TGTGCCAGCAGCTCGGGGGGAGTGTCCCCCGAGACCCAGTACTTC. Protein product: CASSSGGVSPETQYF.

The chain links TRBV9 to TRBJ1-2; 8 bases line up with TRBD1. The ends lost 0 bases at V and 2 bases at J; junction bases unmatched: 3. Per the germline V gene, CDR1 is SGDLS and CDR2 is YYNGEE. This CDR3 is 15 amino acids long. The CDR3 region is CASSVVGTGNYGYTF. The CDR3 coding sequence is TGTGCCAGCAGCGTAGTGGGGACAGGAAACTATGGCTACACCTTC.

This clone was seen just once. V gene TRBV28 combines with J gene TRBJ2-5; D might be TRBD2 (6 bases). The CDR3 loop spans 13 amino acids. V was shortened by 7 bases and J by 5 bases, with 14 bases between the two germline ends. CDR1 and CDR2 from the germline V gene are MDHEN and SYDVKM. The CDR3 is CASKGGGGETQYF. The CDR3 DNA follows: TGTGCCAGCAAGGGAGGTGGAGGGGAGACCCAGTACTTC.